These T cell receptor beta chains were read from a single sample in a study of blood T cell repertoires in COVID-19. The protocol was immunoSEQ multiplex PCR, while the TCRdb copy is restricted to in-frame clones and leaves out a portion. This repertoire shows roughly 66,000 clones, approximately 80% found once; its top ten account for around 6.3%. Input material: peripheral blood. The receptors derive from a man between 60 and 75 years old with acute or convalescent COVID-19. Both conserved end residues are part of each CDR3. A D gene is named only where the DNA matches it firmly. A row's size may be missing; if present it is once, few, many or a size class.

CAWSVGQGQPQHF | TGTGCCTGGAGTGTAGGCCAGGGTCAGCCCCAGCATTTT | TRBJ1-5 | TRBV30 | - | -
CASRSRENTEAFF | TGTGCCAGCAGGTCACGGGAGAACACTGAAGCTTTCTTT | TRBJ1-1 | TRBV2 | few | -
CASSYVLAGGTGELFF | TGTGCCAGCAGTTACGTTCTAGCGGGAGGGACCGGGGAGCTGTTTTTT | TRBJ2-2 | TRBV6-5 | - | TRBD2
CASSLREETQYF | TGCGCCAGCAGCTTGCGTGAAGAGACCCAGTACTTC | TRBJ2-5 | TRBV5-1 | - | -
CASSEFAGGLYNEQFF | TGTGCCAGCAGTGAATTTGCGGGGGGTCTCTACAATGAGCAGTTCTTC | TRBJ2-1 | TRBV6-1 | - | TRBD2
CASSLFSGEKFF | TGTGCCAGCAGTTTGTTCTCAGGGGAGAAGTTCTTC | TRBJ2-1 | TRBV12-3/TRBV12-4 | - | -
CASSTHSGDRGEATHPHQETQYF | TGTGCCAGCAGCACTCATTCCGGGGACAGGGGCGAGGCTACGCACCCGCACCAAGAGACCCAGTACTTC | TRBJ2-5 | TRBV9 | - | TRBD1
CASSVDEGGPQETQYF | TGTGCCAGCAGCGTAGATGAGGGGGGGCCACAAGAGACCCAGTACTTC | TRBJ2-5 | TRBV9 | - | -
CASSRGLMANQPQHF | TGTGCCAGCAGCAGGGGTTTGATGGCCAATCAGCCCCAGCATTTT | TRBJ1-5 | TRBV6-5 | - | -
CASSEDRAYTEAFF | TGTGCCAGCAGTGAAGACAGGGCCTACACTGAAGCTTTCTTT | TRBJ1-1 | TRBV2 | once | -
CASSPQGAGNSPLHF | TGTGCCAGCAGCCCACAGGGGGCGGGGAATTCACCCCTCCACTTT | TRBJ1-6 | TRBV3-1/TRBV3-2 | - | TRBD1
CASSQGDRGRAKLFF | TGTGCCAGCAGCCAAGGAGACAGGGGACGGGCAAAACTGTTTTTT | TRBJ1-4 | TRBV3-1/TRBV3-2 | - | TRBD1
CASSMDRVPNSPLHF | TGTGCCAGCAGTATGGACAGGGTGCCGAATTCACCCCTCCACTTT | TRBJ1-6 | TRBV2 | - | TRBD1
CASSLDFGQNTEAFF | TGTGCCAGCAGCTTAGATTTTGGGCAGAACACTGAAGCTTTCTTT | TRBJ1-1 | TRBV13 | - | -
CASSFPGQGAGYTF | TGTGCCAGCAGCTTTCCCGGACAGGGGGCTGGCTACACCTTC | TRBJ1-2 | TRBV7-8 | - | TRBD1
CASSPTPLAVTSTSTDTQYF | TGTGCCAGCAGCCCTACCCCGCTAGCGGTGACAAGTACTAGCACAGATACGCAGTATTTT | TRBJ2-3 | TRBV5-5 | - | TRBD2
CATSDSRVNQPQHF | TGTGCCACCAGTGATAGTCGGGTAAATCAGCCCCAGCATTTT | TRBJ1-5 | TRBV24-1 | - | -
CASSLLGRGRAGELFF | TGTGCCAGCAGCTTATTGGGCAGGGGGCGAGCCGGGGAGCTGTTTTTT | TRBJ2-2 | TRBV5-8 | once | TRBD1
CASSFMGEDGYTF | TGTGCCAGCAGCTTTATGGGGGAGGATGGCTACACCTTC | TRBJ1-2 | TRBV5-5 | - | -
CASSMGDSSNYGYTF | TGTGCCAGCAGTATGGGGGACAGCTCTAACTATGGCTACACCTTC | TRBJ1-2 | TRBV3-1/TRBV3-2 | - | TRBD1
CASSSSGGDTQYF | TGTGCCAGCAGTAGTAGCGGGGGGGATACGCAGTATTTT | TRBJ2-3 | TRBV9 | - | TRBD2
CASSLVRAGNTEAFF | TGCGCCAGCAGCTTGGTGAGGGCCGGGAACACTGAAGCTTTCTTT | TRBJ1-1 | TRBV5-1 | - | -
CASSLGGGIVDEKLFF | TGCGCCAGCAGCTTGGGGGGCGGGATTGTGGATGAAAAACTGTTTTTT | TRBJ1-4 | TRBV5-1 | - | -
CAWSRKGDTGYGYTF | TGTGCCTGGAGTCGAAAGGGAGACACTGGATATGGCTACACCTTC | TRBJ1-2 | TRBV30 | - | -
CASSQQAGTNEKLFF | TGTGCCAGCAGCCAACAGGCGGGGACTAATGAAAAACTGTTTTTT | TRBJ1-4 | TRBV16 | many | -
CASSPTSGGTDTQYF | TGTGCCAGCAGTCCTACTAGCGGGGGCACAGATACGCAGTATTTT | TRBJ2-3 | TRBV6-1 | - | TRBD2
CASSSQGSGNQPQHF | TGTGCCAGCAGCTCTCAGGGATCCGGCAATCAGCCCCAGCATTTT | TRBJ1-5 | TRBV7-9 | few | -
CASSVAFQGAGNEKLFF | TGTGCCAGCAGCGTAGCTTTTCAAGGGGCCGGTAATGAAAAACTGTTTTTT | TRBJ1-4 | TRBV9 | - | -
CASALWGGPQETQYF | TGTGCCAGCGCCCTTTGGGGGGGCCCCCAAGAGACCCAGTACTTC | TRBJ2-5 | TRBV19 | - | -
CASSLELASSYNEQFF | TGCGCCAGCAGCTTGGAACTCGCGAGCTCCTACAATGAGCAGTTCTTC | TRBJ2-1 | TRBV5-1 | - | -
CASSQDRTGNEKLFF | TGTGCCAGCAGCCAAGATCGGACAGGGAATGAAAAACTGTTTTTT | TRBJ1-4 | TRBV3-1/TRBV3-2 | - | TRBD1
CASSLDRSIHEQFF | TGTGCCAGCAGCTTAGACCGAAGCATTCATGAGCAGTTCTTC | TRBJ2-1 | TRBV11-3 | - | -
CASCPPFSSYNEQFF | TGTGCCAGCTGCCCCCCCTTTAGCTCCTACAATGAGCAGTTCTTC | TRBJ2-1 | TRBV28 | - | -
CASSLADRDGNTIYF | TGTGCCAGCAGCTTGGCAGACAGGGATGGAAACACCATATATTTT | TRBJ1-3 | TRBV5-6 | - | TRBD1
CASSPGTGVNSPLHF | TGTGCCAGCAGCCCTGGGACAGGGGTTAATTCACCCCTCCACTTT | TRBJ1-6 | TRBV5-5 | - | TRBD1
CASSPGGGANTGELFF | TGTGCCAGCAGCCCAGGAGGCGGGGCGAACACCGGGGAGCTGTTTTTT | TRBJ2-2 | TRBV7-6 | - | -
CASSPGQGAKTGELFF | TGCGCCAGCAGCCCCGGGCAGGGGGCTAAAACCGGGGAGCTGTTTTTT | TRBJ2-2 | TRBV10-1 | - | TRBD1
CASSIEGRGRGAEAFF | TGTGCCAGTAGTATAGAGGGCAGGGGGCGCGGCGCTGAAGCTTTCTTT | TRBJ1-1 | TRBV19 | - | TRBD1
CATSTGTGVGEQYF | TGTGCCACCTCCACCGGGACAGGGGTGGGAGAGCAGTACTTC | TRBJ2-7 | TRBV30 | - | TRBD1
CASSTTALFSTEAFF | TGTGCCAGCAGTACGACAGCGTTGTTTAGTACTGAAGCTTTCTTT | TRBJ1-1 | TRBV6-2/TRBV6-3 | - | -
CASSPHWAGTNVLTF | TGTGCCAGCAGCCCACATTGGGCGGGGACCAACGTCCTGACTTTC | TRBJ2-6 | TRBV9 | once | -
CASSLGTSGGISNTGELFF | TGCGCCAGCAGCTTAGGGACTAGCGGGGGGATCTCGAACACCGGGGAGCTGTTTTTT | TRBJ2-2 | TRBV5-1 | - | TRBD2
CAWSVPTTGFNYGYTF | TGTGCCTGGAGTGTACCAACGACAGGGTTTAACTATGGCTACACCTTC | TRBJ1-2 | TRBV30 | - | TRBD1
CASSAGTGGVNQPQHF | TGTGCCAGCAGTGCGGGGACAGGGGGAGTCAATCAGCCCCAGCATTTT | TRBJ1-5 | TRBV6-1 | once | TRBD1
CASSLGSGLSAFF | TGTGCCAGCAGCTTAGGATCCGGTCTCTCAGCTTTCTTT | TRBJ1-1 | TRBV7-8 | - | -
CASSSGQGNYEQYF | TGTGCCAGCAGTTCGGGACAGGGTAACTACGAGCAGTACTTC | TRBJ2-7 | TRBV11-3 | - | TRBD1
CASSFTGSHEQYF | TGTGCCAGCAGCTTTACAGGGAGCCACGAGCAGTACTTC | TRBJ2-7 | TRBV7-2 | - | -
CASRATGGRTDTQYF | TGTGCCAGCAGGGCGACAGGGGGCCGCACAGATACGCAGTATTTT | TRBJ2-3 | TRBV6-5 | many | TRBD1